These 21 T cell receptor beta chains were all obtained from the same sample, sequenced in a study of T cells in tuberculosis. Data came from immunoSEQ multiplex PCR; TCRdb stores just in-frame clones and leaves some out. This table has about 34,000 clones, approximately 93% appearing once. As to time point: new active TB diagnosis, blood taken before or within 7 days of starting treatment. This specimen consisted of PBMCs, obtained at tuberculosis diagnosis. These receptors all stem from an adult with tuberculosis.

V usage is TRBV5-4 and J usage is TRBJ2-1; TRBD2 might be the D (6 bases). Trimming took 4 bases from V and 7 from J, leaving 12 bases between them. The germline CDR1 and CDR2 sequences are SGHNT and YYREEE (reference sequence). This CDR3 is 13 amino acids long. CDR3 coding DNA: TGTGCCAGCAGCCGGGACTCGGAGAATGAGCAGTTCTTC. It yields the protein CASSRDSENEQFF.

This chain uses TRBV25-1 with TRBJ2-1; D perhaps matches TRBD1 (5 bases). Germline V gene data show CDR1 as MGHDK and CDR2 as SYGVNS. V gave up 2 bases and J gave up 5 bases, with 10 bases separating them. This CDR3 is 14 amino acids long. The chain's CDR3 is CASSEGQGDNEQFF. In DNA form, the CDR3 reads TGTGCCAGCAGTGAAGGGCAGGGTGACAATGAGCAGTTCTTC.

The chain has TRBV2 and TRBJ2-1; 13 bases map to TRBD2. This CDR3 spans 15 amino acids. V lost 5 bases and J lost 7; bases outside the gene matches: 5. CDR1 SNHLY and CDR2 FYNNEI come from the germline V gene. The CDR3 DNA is TGTGCCAGCAGTTTACTAGCGGGGGGGCGAAATGAGCAGTTCTTC. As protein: CASSLLAGGRNEQFF. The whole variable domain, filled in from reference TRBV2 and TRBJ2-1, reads EPEVTQTPSHQVTQMGQEVILRCVPISNHLYFYWYRQILGQKVEFLVSFYNNEISEKSEIFDDQFSVERPDGSNFTLKIRSTKLEDSAMYFCASSLLAGGRNEQFFGPGTRLTVL.

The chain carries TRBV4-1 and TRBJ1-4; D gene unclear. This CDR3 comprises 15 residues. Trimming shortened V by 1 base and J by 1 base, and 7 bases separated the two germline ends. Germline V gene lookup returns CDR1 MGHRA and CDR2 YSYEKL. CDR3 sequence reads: CASSQVPGTNEKLFF. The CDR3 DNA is TGCGCCAGCAGCCAAGTCCCAGGAACTAATGAAAAACTGTTTTTT.

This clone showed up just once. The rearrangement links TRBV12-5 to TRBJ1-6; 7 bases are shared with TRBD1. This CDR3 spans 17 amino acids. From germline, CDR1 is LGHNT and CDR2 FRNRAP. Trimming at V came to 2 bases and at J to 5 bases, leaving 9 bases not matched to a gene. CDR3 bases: TGTGCTAGTGGTTTGTTCACGACAGGGATGGATAATTCACCCCTCCACTTT. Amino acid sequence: CASGLFTTGMDNSPLHF.

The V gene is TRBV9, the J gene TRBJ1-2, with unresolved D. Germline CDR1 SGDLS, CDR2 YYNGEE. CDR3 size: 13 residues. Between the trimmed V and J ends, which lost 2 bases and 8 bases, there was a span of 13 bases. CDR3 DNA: TGTGCCAGCAGCGTTGGCCAGGATGTGGGCTACACCTTC. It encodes CASSVGQDVGYTF.

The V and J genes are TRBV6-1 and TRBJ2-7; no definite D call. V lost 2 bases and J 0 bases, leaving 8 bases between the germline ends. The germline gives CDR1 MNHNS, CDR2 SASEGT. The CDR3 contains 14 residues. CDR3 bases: TGTGCCAGCAGTGAATTGGCGGCCTCCTACGAGCAGTACTTC. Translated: CASSELAASYEQYF.

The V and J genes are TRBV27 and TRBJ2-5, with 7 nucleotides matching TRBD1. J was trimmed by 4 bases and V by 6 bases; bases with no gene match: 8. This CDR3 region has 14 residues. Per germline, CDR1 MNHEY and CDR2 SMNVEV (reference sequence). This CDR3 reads CASSQRTGGETQYF. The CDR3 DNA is TGTGCCAGCAGCCAAAGGACAGGAGGAGAGACCCAGTACTTC.

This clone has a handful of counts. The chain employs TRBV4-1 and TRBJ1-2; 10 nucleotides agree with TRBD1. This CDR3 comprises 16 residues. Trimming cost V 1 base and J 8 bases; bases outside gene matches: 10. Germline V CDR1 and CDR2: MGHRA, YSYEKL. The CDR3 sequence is CASSQGAWDRGNGYTF. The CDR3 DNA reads TGCGCCAGCAGCCAAGGAGCCTGGGACAGGGGAAACGGCTACACCTTC.

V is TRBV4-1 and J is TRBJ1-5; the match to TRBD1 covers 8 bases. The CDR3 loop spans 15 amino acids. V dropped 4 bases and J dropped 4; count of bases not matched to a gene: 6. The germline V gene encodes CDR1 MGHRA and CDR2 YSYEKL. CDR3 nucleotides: TGCGCCAGCAGCCGAGGGACAGGAACTAATCAGCCCCAGCATTTT. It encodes CASSRGTGTNQPQHF.

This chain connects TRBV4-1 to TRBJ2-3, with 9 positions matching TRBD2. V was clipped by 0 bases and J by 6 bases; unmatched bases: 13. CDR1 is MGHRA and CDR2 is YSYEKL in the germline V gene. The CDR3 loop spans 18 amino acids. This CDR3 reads CASSQDPGGAGGLDTQYF. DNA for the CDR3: TGCGCCAGCAGCCAAGATCCGGGGGGAGCGGGGGGTTTGGATACGCAGTATTTT.

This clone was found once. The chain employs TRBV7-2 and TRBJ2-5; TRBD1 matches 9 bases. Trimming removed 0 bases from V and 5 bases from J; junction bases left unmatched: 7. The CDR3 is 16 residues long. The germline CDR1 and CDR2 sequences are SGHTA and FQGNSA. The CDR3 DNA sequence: TGTGCCAGCAGCTTAGCGACCGGGACAGGGTGGGAGACCCAGTACTTC. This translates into CASSLATGTGWETQYF.

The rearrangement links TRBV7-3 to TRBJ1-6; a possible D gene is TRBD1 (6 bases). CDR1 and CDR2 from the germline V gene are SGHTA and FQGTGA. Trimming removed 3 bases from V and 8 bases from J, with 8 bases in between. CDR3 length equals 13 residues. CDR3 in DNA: TGTGCCAGCAGCTTGCGACAGGATTCACCCCTCCACTTT. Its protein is CASSLRQDSPLHF.

CDR3 sequence (DNA): TGTGCCAGCGGGAGTTCGAACTATGGCTACACCTTC. The encoded protein is CASGSSNYGYTF. The V gene is TRBV28, the J gene TRBJ1-2; D ambiguous. Germline loops: CDR1 MDHEN, CDR2 SYDVKM. Trimming pared 8 bases from V and 2 bases from J, leaving 9 bases between. The CDR3 contains 12 residues.

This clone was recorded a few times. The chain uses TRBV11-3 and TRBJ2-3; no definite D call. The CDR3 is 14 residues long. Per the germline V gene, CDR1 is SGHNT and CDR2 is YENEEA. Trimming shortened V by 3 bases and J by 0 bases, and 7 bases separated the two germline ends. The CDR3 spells CASSLGVSTDTQYF. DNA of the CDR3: TGTGCCAGCAGCTTGGGCGTTAGCACAGATACGCAGTATTTT.

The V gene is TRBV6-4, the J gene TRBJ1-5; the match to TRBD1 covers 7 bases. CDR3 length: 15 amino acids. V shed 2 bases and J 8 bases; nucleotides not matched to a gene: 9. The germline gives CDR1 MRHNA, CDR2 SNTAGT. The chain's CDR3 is CASSDPGQRLEPQHF. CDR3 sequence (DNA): TGTGCCAGCAGTGACCCGGGACAGAGGCTGGAGCCCCAGCATTTT.

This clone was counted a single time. DNA of the CDR3: TGCGCCAGCTGTCTAAACACCGGGGAGCTGTTTTTT. The encoded protein is CASCLNTGELFF. The chain links TRBV5-1 to TRBJ2-2; D is ambiguous. Per the germline V gene, CDR1 is SGHRS and CDR2 is YFSETQ. V was shortened by 7 bases and J by 2 bases, with 6 bases between the two germline ends. The CDR3 covers 12 residues.

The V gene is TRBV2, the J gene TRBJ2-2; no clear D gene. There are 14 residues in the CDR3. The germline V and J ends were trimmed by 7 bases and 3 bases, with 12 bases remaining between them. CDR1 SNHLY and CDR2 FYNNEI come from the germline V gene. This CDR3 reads CASTVILDTGELFF. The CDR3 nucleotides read TGTGCCAGCACGGTAATCCTGGACACCGGGGAGCTGTTTTTT.

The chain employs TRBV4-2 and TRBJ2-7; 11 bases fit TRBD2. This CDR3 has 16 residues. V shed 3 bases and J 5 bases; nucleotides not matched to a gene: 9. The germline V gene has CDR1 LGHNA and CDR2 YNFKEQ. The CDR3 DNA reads TGTGCCAGCAGCCAGGAAATAGCGGGAGGGCCTAACGAGCAGTACTTC. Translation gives CASSQEIAGGPNEQYF.

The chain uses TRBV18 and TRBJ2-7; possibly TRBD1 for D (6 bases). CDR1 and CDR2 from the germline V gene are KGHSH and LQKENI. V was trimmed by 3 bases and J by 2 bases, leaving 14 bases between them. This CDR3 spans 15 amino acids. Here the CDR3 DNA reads TGTGCCAGCTCACCGATGACAGGCCCTACCTACGAGCAGTACTTC. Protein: CASSPMTGPTYEQYF.

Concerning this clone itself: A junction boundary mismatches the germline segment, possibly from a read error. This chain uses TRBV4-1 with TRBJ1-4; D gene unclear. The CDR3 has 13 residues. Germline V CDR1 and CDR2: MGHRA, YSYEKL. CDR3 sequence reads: CASSQTILGHPGF. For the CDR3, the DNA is TGCGCCAGCAGCCAAACAATACTTGGGCACCCAGGATTT.